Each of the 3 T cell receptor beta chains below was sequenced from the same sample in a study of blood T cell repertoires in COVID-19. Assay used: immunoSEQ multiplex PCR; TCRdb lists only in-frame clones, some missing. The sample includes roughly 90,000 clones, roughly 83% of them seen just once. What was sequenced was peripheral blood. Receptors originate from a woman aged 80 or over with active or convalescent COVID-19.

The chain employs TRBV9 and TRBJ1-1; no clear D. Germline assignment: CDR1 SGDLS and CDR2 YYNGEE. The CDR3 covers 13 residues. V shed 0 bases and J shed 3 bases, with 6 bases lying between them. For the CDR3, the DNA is TGTGCCAGCAGCGTAGCCACGGACACTGAAGCTTTCTTT. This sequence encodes CASSVATDTEAFF.

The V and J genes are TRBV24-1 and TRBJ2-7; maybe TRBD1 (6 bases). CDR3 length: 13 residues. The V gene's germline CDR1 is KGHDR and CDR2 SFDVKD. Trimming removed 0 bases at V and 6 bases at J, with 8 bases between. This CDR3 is CATSDLRGGEQYF. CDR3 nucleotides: TGTGCCACCAGTGATTTGAGAGGGGGCGAGCAGTACTTC.

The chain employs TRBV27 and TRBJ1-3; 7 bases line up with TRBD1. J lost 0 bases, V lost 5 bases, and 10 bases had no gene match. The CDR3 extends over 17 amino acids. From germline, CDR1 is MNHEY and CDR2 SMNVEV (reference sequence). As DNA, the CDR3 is TGTGCCAGCAGTGAGACCCTACAGGGGATCTCTGGAAACACCATATATTTT. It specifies CASSETLQGISGNTIYF.